The 11 T cell receptor beta chains listed next were all sequenced from one sample in a study of blood T cell repertoires in COVID-19. Sequencing used immunoSEQ multiplex PCR; TCRdb keeps in-frame clones, though not all of them. The repertoire holds roughly 76,000 clones, 91% seen once, with less than 6% in the top ten. Sample: peripheral blood. The source is a woman aged 55-69 years with active COVID-19.

V is TRBV12-3 or TRBV12-4 and J is TRBJ2-7, with TRBD2 matching 11 bases. J lost 7 bases, V lost 8 bases, and 7 bases had no gene match. The CDR3 has 13 residues. The DNA of the CDR3 is TGTGCCAGCCTAGGACTAGCGGGTCCAGAGCAGTACTTC. Its translation: CASLGLAGPEQYF.

J is TRBJ2-2 and V is TRBV28; 9 nucleotides align to TRBD1. With 7 bases clipped from V and 3 bases from J, the junction kept 3 bases outside the gene matches. This CDR3 is 14 amino acids long. Germline V lookup: CDR1 MDHEN, CDR2 SYDVKM. CDR3 amino acids: CASIRQGDTGELFF. The CDR3 DNA is TGTGCCAGCATTCGACAGGGGGACACCGGGGAGCTGTTTTTT.

The genes are TRBV5-1 and TRBJ1-3, with TRBD1 as a possible D gene (6 bases). Germline V gene data show CDR1 as SGHRS and CDR2 as YFSETQ. V was shortened by 4 bases and J by 2 bases, with 13 bases between the two germline ends. The CDR3 consists of 15 residues. The CDR3 DNA sequence: TGCGCCAGCAGCATACAGGGTTCTACTGGAAACACCATATATTTT. This translates into CASSIQGSTGNTIYF.

This clone is a singleton in its sample. This sequence joins TRBV28 and TRBJ1-4; 8 nucleotides match TRBD1. V shed 3 bases and J 4 bases; nucleotides not matched to a gene: 4. Germline V gene lookup returns CDR1 MDHEN and CDR2 SYDVKM. The CDR3 totals 15 residues. This CDR3 is CASSFFDRGNEKLFF. In nucleotides, the CDR3 is TGTGCCAGCAGTTTCTTCGACAGGGGTAATGAAAAACTGTTTTTT.

This sequence joins TRBV28 and TRBJ2-7, with D perhaps TRBD1 (5 bases). Looked up from germline, CDR1 is MDHEN and CDR2 is SYDVKM. The V and J ends lost 2 bases and 6 bases respectively, with 14 bases between them. The CDR3 consists of 14 residues. In DNA, the CDR3 is TGTGCCAGCAGTTTAAGGGGTGTCAGGGCCGAGCAGTACTTC. Its protein product is CASSLRGVRAEQYF.

The V gene is TRBV5-1, the J gene TRBJ2-1, with TRBD2 identical over 10 bases. The CDR3 totals 15 residues. Germline V gene data show CDR1 as SGHRS and CDR2 as YFSETQ. Trimming removed 4 bases from V and 4 bases from J; junction bases left unmatched: 5. CDR3 DNA sequence: TGCGCCAGCAGCCTCGGACTAGCGGAATACAATGAGCAGTTCTTC. Protein: CASSLGLAEYNEQFF.

This clone was picked up one time. The rearrangement joins TRBV18 to TRBJ1-1; 7 bases line up with TRBD1. The germline V gene encodes CDR1 KGHSH and CDR2 LQKENI. The CDR3 runs 13 residues. The junction had 10 bases not matched to a gene; V was cut back by 8 bases and J by 7 bases. CDR3: CASNVGQEDEAFF. The CDR3 DNA reads TGTGCCAGCAACGTAGGACAGGAAGATGAAGCTTTCTTT.

This clone was recorded once. In DNA form, the CDR3 reads TGCGCCAGCAGCAACCCCAGGGCAGGCCGTTGGGAAGCTTTCTTT. Amino acid sequence: CASSNPRAGRWEAFF. V usage is TRBV4-1 and J usage is TRBJ1-1; possible D gene TRBD1, 5 bases. V lost 5 bases and J 8 bases, leaving 21 bases between the germline ends. Germline V gene data show CDR1 as MGHRA and CDR2 as YSYEKL. CDR3 length equals 15 residues.

This chain connects TRBV5-1 to TRBJ1-6; 10 bases are shared with TRBD1. The CDR3 extends over 16 amino acids. V lost 0 bases, J lost 6 bases, and 3 bases stayed unmatched. Per the germline V gene, CDR1 is SGHRS and CDR2 is YFSETQ. The CDR3 spells CASSLDGTGVNSPLHF. The CDR3, as DNA: TGCGCCAGCAGCTTGGACGGGACAGGGGTTAATTCACCCCTCCACTTT.

The gene calls are TRBV7-9 and TRBJ2-7; TRBD1 matches 8 bases. CDR3 size: 15 residues. The ends lost 1 base at V and 10 bases at J; junction bases unmatched: 12. The germline gives CDR1 SEHNR, CDR2 FQNEAQ (reference sequence). The CDR3 region has the DNA TGTGCCAGCAGCTTAGAGGGGGTGACAGGGGCTCCCCAGTACTTC. This encodes CASSLEGVTGAPQYF.

This rearrangement joins TRBV7-2 to TRBJ2-7; 9 bases match TRBD2. Germline assignment: CDR1 SGHTA and CDR2 FQGNSA. This CDR3 spans 18 amino acids. J gave up 2 bases and V 3 bases, and 14 bases lay outside the gene matches. The CDR3 bases are TGTGCCAGCAGCTTCGGTATCCTTAGCGGGAGCCGCCCCTACGAGCAGTACTTC. Encoded protein: CASSFGILSGSRPYEQYF.